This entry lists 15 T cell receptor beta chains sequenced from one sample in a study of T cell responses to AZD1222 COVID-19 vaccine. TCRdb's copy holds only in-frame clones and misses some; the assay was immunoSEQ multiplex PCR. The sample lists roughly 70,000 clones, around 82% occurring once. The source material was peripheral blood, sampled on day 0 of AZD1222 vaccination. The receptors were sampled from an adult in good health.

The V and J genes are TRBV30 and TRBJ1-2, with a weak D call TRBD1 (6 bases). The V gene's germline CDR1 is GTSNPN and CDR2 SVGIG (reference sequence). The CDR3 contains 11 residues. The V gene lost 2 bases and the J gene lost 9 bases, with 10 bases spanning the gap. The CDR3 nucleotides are TGTGCCTGGAGTCCGGGGGACAGCTACACCTTC. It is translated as CAWSPGDSYTF.

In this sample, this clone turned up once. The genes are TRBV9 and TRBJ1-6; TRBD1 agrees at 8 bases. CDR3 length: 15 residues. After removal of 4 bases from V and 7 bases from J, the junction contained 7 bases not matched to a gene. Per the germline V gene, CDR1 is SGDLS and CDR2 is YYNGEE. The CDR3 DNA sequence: TGTGCCAGCAGCTTTTCGACAGGGGTGAATTCACCCCTCCACTTT. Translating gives CASSFSTGVNSPLHF.

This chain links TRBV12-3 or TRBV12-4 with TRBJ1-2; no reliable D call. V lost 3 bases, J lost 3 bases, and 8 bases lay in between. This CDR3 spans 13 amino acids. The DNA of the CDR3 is TGTGCCAGCAGTTTTATGGCGGACTATGGCTACACCTTC. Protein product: CASSFMADYGYTF.

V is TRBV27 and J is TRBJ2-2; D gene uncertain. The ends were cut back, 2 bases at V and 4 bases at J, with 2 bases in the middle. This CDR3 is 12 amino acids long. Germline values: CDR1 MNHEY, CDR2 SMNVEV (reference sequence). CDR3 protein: CASSLSTGELFF. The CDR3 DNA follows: TGTGCCAGCAGTTTAAGCACCGGGGAGCTGTTTTTT.

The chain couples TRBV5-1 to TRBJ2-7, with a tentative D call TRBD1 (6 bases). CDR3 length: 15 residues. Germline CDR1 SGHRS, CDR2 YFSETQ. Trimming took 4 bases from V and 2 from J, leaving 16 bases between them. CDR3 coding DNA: TGCGCCAGCAGCCTCGGACAGTCTTTGGCCTACGAGCAGTACTTC. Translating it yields CASSLGQSLAYEQYF.

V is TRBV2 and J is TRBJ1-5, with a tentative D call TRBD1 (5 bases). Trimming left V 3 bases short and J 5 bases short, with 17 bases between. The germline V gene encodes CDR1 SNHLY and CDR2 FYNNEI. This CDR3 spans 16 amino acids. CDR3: CASSEVGGRGHQPQHF. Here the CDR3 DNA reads TGTGCCAGCAGTGAGGTAGGAGGGAGGGGACATCAGCCCCAGCATTTT.

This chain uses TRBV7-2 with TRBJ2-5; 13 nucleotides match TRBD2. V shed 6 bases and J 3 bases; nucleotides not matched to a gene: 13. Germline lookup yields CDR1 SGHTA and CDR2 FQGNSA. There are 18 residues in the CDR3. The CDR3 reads CASRSGLAGRTGKETQYF. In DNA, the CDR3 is TGTGCCAGCAGATCGGGACTAGCGGGGCGAACAGGCAAAGAGACCCAGTACTTC.

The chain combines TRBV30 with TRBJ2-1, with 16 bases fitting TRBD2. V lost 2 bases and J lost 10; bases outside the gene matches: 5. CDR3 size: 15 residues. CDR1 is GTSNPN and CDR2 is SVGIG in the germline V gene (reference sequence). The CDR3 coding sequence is TGTGCCTGGAGTCCCGGGACTAGCGGGGGGGGAGAGCAGTTCTTC. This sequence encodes CAWSPGTSGGGEQFF.

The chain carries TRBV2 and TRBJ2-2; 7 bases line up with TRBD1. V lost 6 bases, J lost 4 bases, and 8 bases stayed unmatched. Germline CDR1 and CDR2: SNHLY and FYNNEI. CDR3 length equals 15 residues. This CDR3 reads CASSVQGRGTGELFF. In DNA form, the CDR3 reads TGTGCCAGCAGCGTACAGGGGCGCGGCACCGGGGAGCTGTTTTTT.

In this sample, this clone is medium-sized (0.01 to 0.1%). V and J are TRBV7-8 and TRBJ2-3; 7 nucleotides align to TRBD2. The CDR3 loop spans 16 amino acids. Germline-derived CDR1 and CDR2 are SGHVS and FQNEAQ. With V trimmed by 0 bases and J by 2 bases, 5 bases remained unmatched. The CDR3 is CASSLAGRGYTDTQYF. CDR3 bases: TGTGCCAGCAGCTTAGCCGGGCGGGGGTACACAGATACGCAGTATTTT.

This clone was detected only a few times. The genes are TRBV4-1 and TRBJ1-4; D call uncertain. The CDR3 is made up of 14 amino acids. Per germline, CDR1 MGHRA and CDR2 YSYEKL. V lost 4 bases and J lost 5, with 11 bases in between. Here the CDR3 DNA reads TGCGCCAGCAGCCGCCCAGACCGGAATGAAAAACTGTTTTTT. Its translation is CASSRPDRNEKLFF.

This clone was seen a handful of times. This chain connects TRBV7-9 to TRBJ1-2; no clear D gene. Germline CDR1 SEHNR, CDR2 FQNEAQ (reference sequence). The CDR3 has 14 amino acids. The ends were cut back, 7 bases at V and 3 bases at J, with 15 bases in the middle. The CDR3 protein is CASTPPTVDYGYTF. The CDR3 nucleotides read TGTGCCAGCACCCCCCCGACGGTGGACTATGGCTACACCTTC.

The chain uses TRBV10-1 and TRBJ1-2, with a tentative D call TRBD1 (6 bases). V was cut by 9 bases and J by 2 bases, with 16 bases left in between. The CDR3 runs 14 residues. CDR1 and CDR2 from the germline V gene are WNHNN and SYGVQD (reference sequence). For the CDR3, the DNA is TGCGCCAGTGCCCCGCAGGGGCAGAACTATGGCTACACCTTC. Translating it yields CASAPQGQNYGYTF.

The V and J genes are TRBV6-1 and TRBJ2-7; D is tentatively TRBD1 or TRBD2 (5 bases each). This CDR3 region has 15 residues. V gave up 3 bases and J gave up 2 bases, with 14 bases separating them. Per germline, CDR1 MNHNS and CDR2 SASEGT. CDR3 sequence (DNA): TGTGCCAGCAGTGAGCGGTCTAGGGGAGCCTACGAGCAGTACTTC. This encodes CASSERSRGAYEQYF.

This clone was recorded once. CDR3 sequence: CASRRVSWRIEAFF. Here the CDR3 DNA reads TGTGCCAGCAGACGCGTTTCTTGGCGGATTGAAGCTTTCTTT. The J gene is TRBJ1-1, the V gene TRBV28; no reliable D call. CDR3 size: 14 residues. V shed 6 bases and J shed 7 bases, with 18 bases lying between them. Germline values: CDR1 MDHEN, CDR2 SYDVKM.